The clone carrying this T cell receptor (beta chain) showed up many times. As yet, its antigen is unknown. CDR3 length: 13 residues. Trimming cost V 2 bases and J 6 bases, with 9 bases left between them. Germline V lookup: CDR1 SGHRS, CDR2 YFSETQ. The sample is drawn from a study of CD8 T cells in ankylosing spondylitis. Study-wide findings and caveats: A motif of seven or eight highly homologous TCR beta variants was seen as apparently characteristic of ankylosing spondylitis blood. CD8+ by phenotype, disease-linked clones were relatively rare in peripheral blood.

Libraries of TCR beta came from quantitative 5'-RACE with molecular barcodes. Each CDR3 protein gets one entry after TCRdb re-called the 5' RACE reads with MiXCR. The repertoire holds 200,000 to 250,000 distinct CDR3 sequences, with about 10% as singletons. The sequenced sample consisted of blood, either unsorted or a sorted T cell fraction (not recorded which). This TCR came from a male donor with ankylosing spondylitis or in good health (not recorded which). The V and J genes are TRBV5-1 and TRBJ2-4, with TRBD1 as a possible D gene (5 bases). The CDR3 region is CASSFNQGNIQYF. The CDR3 nucleotides read TGCGCCAGCAGCTTTAATCAGGGAAACATTCAGTACTTC. Using reference TRBV5-1 and TRBJ2-4 for the parts outside the CDR3, the full variable domain is KAGVTQTPRYLIKTRGQQVTLSCSPISGHRSVSWYQQTPGQGLQFLFEYFSETQRNKGNFPGRFSGRQFSNSRSEMNVSTLELGDSALYLCASSFNQGNIQYFGAGTRLSVL.